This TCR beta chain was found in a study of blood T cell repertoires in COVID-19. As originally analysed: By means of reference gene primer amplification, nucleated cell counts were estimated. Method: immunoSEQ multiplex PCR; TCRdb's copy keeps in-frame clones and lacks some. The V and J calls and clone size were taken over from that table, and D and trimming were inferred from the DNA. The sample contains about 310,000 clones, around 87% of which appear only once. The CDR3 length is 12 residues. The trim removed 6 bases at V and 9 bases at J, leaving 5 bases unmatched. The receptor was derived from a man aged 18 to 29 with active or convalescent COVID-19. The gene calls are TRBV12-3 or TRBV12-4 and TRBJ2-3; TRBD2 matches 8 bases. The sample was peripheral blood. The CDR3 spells CASRPGGGTQYF. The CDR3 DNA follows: TGTGCCAGCAGACCCGGGGGGGGGACGCAGTATTTT.